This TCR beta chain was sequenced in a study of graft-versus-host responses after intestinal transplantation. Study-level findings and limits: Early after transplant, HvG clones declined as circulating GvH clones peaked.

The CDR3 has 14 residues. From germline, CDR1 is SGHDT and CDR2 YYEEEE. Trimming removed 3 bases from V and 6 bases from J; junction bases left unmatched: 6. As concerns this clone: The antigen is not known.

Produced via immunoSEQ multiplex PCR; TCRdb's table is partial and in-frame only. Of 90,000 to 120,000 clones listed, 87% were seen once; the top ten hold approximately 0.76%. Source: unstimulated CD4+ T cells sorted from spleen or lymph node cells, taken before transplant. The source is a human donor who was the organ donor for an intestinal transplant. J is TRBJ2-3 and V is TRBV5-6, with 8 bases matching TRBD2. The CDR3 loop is CASSSGRAQDTQYF. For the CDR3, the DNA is TGTGCCAGCAGCTCCGGGAGGGCCCAGGATACGCAGTATTTT.